The sequence of this TCR beta chain was determined in a study of blood T cells in healthy people across ages (dated by TCRdb to between 2015 and 2016). Looking at the study overall: Template switching captured roughly one uniquely barcoded TCR beta cDNA molecule per two T cells in model experiments. For two donors (one aged 18 to 30 and one aged 80 or older), the study analyzed two additional independent replicas of 1 million unique cDNA reads from the same blood draw. Using deep sequencing normalized with unique cDNA molecular identifiers, the study measured how TCR beta repertoire diversity changes with age. To avoid experimental bias, donors of different ages were randomly spread across the sequencing lanes. The donors were divided into four age groups: young (average approximately 15 years), middle-aged (approximately 39), aged (about 60) and long-lived (roughly 88). Beyond this particular receptor, the publication reports: Observed TCR beta diversity per million T cells fell roughly linearly with age, and a significant reduction was already apparent by age around 44. Because profiling used bulk unsorted PBMCs, naive and antigen-experienced compartments could not be compared conclusively. Estimates of total diversity from one million sequenced T cells were regarded as lower bounds and underestimates. Compared with the aged group, more naive CD4+ T cells, fewer expanded clones and increased TCR diversity were shown by the long-lived group, suggesting age selection. There was a strong correlation between observed TCR beta diversity and the percentage of naive T cells measured by flow cytometry. Because donor CMV infection status was unknown, age-related changes in expanded clonotypes were potentially confounded.

For this clonotype: What antigen it recognizes has not been identified. This sequence may be a read error, since a much larger clone differs from it by one base.

Including the terminal cysteine and phenylalanine, the CDR3 comprises 14 residues. The DNA shown is the 42-base CDR3, in frame from base 1. The V end loses 5 bases and the J end loses 11 bases, and a stretch of 21 bases separates them. The library was produced with 5' RACE. The instrument was an Illumina HiSeq 2500. The second PCR ran for roughly 7 to 11 cycles and used a J-beta primer mix along with a sample-barcoded 5' primer. Each TCR beta cDNA molecule received a unique molecular identifier from a template-switch 5' adaptor carrying 12 random nucleotides. Each sample yielded at least 2.5 million CDR3-containing paired-end reads. All of the RNA was converted into first-strand cDNA using the Mint cDNA synthesis kit, with a TRBC-specific oligonucleotide serving as the primer. Following uracil-DNA glycosylase treatment, all cDNA underwent a first 18-cycle PCR with the universal primers M1SS and BC2_uni_R. The authors' analysis ran thus. Normalization of each sample was performed by random selection of 1 million high-quality reads, each carrying a distinct molecular identifier. Instead of being binned into consensus sequences, reads with shared molecular identifiers were discarded. MiTCR, with a Q25 quality threshold and the strictest error-elimination algorithm, was used for CDR3 identification, clonotype clustering and error correction. A nonparametric unseen species model with Euler transformation was used to estimate lower-bound total TCR beta diversity. TCRdb passed the public sequencing reads through fastp at Q25 and MiXCR, retaining productive beta sequences. Each CDR3 protein appears once, grouped with its most common genes and DNA. The V and J calls reflect TCRdb's pipeline rather than the authors' work. Here the sample has about 1.1 million distinct CDR3 sequences; about two fifths occur a single time. Jointly, the top ten make up around 13% of the sample.

Systemically healthy Caucasian individuals from Russia, approximately 39 in total and aged about 6 to 100 years, were included as donors. Each donor gave ten milliliters of peripheral blood, drawn into EDTA-treated Vacutainer tubes. Ficoll-Paque density-gradient centrifugation was used to isolate PBMCs, with at least 6.5 million per sample. Total RNA, at least 6 micrograms per sample, was extracted from PBMCs with Trizol reagent. The percentages of naive CD45RAhigh/CD27high T cells were determined by flow cytometry on a PBMC aliquot from every donor. The sequence was collected from a man between 18 and 35 years old in good health. Recombination joined TRBV12-3 or TRBV12-4 with TRBJ2-5; the D assignment is uncertain and may be TRBD1 or TRBD2, with 5 bases supporting each. The sequencing input was blood. The CDR3 region: CASSQGTGYNEQYF. Here is the DNA: TGTGCCAGCAGTCAAGGGACGGGCTACAATGAGCAGTACTTC.